A single sample gave rise to the 4 T cell receptor beta chains below, sequenced in a study of shared clonotypes between healthy human individuals. Only in-frame clones appear in the TCRdb table, and some are missing; sequencing was by immunoSEQ multiplex PCR. The sample lists roughly 2.2 million clones, roughly 92% occurring once. Sequencing used naive CD4+ T cells from PBMCs. Subset meaning: CD45RA+ positively selected. The receptors come from a man aged 18 to 35 in good health. Some clones in this sample may be carry-over from other donors' samples.

The gene calls are TRBV5-1 and TRBJ1-2; the D gene is possibly TRBD1 (6 bases). Trimming took 4 bases from V and 4 from J, leaving 20 bases between them. The CDR3 has 16 amino acids. The germline gives CDR1 SGHRS, CDR2 YFSETQ. In DNA, the CDR3 is TGCGCCAGCAGCCCAACCTTAGGGGGGTCCGGCTATGGCTACACCTTC. It yields the protein CASSPTLGGSGYGYTF.

The chain has TRBV7-9 and TRBJ2-1; 9 positions agree with TRBD1. Germline trimming cut 8 bases from V and 16 bases from J; bases unmatched to any gene: 12. CDR1 and CDR2 from the germline V gene are SEHNR and FQNEAQ (reference sequence). The length of the CDR3 is 12 residues. The CDR3 sequence is CASGEGRTGVFF. The CDR3 DNA reads TGTGCCAGCGGCGAGGGTCGGACAGGGGTTTTCTTC.

The chain has TRBV30 and TRBJ2-1; possible D gene TRBD1, 6 bases. Germline V gene data show CDR1 as GTSNPN and CDR2 as SVGIG (reference sequence). V was clipped by 6 bases and J by 2 bases, with 14 bases between them. CDR3 length: 14 residues. In nucleotides, the CDR3 is TGTGCCTGCCCGACAGGAGGCGCCTACAATGAGCAGTTCTTC. Protein product: CACPTGGAYNEQFF.

The rearrangement joins TRBV7-3 to TRBJ2-1; 7 bases agree with TRBD2. The CDR3 contains 13 residues. The germline V gene has CDR1 SGHTA and CDR2 FQGTGA. V shed 5 bases, J shed 9 bases, and the junction held 7 bases outside the gene matches. CDR3 nucleotides: TGTGCCAGCAGCCCGACTAGCCGGCCTGAGCAGTTCTTC. This codes for CASSPTSRPEQFF.